These 22 T cell receptor beta chains originate from one sample sequenced in a study of cytomegalovirus exposure and HLA in healthy donors. The PCR contained 60 Vbeta and 13 Jbeta primers. Sequencing was performed with immunoSEQ multiplex PCR; in TCRdb, only in-frame clones are kept and a portion is missing. Of about 140,000 clones listed, over 65% are singletons. Source material: PBMCs. All receptors come from a woman in her twenties or thirties in good health and CMV-seronegative.

The chain recombines TRBV27 with TRBJ2-5; the match to TRBD2 covers 7 bases. The end of the DNA is better explained by TRBJ2-7, so the J call may be wrong. Germline values: CDR1 MNHEY, CDR2 SMNVEV (reference sequence). The CDR3 runs to 17 residues. In nucleotides, the CDR3 is TGTGCCAGCAGTTCCACCGCCTCTAGCGGACGCTCCTACGAGCAGTACTTC. It specifies CASSSTASSGRSYEQYF.

V and J are TRBV5-5 and TRBJ1-2; TRBD1 agrees at 10 bases. This CDR3 region has 16 residues. CDR1 and CDR2 (germline): SGHKS, YYEKEE (reference sequence). Trimming at V came to 6 bases and at J to 5 bases, leaving 13 bases not matched to a gene. CDR3 DNA sequence: TGTGCCAGCACCAAATTGCCGGGACAGGGGTTATATGGCTACACCTTC. Translation gives CASTKLPGQGLYGYTF.

The chain links TRBV28 to TRBJ2-5, with TRBD2 identical over 12 bases. The J call is doubtful: the DNA matches TRBJ2-7 better. Germline V gene lookup returns CDR1 MDHEN and CDR2 SYDVKM. The CDR3 length is 14 residues. DNA for the CDR3: TGTGCCAGCGGGCGACTAGCGGGAGTTTACGAGCAGTACTTC. This sequence encodes CASGRLAGVYEQYF.

The J gene is TRBJ2-1, the V gene TRBV5-1, with 8 bases lining up with TRBD2. This CDR3 spans 16 amino acids. CDR1 is SGHRS, CDR2 YFSETQ, per germline. J gave up 7 bases and V 3 bases, and 12 bases lay outside the gene matches. Here the CDR3 DNA reads TGCGCCAGCAGCTGGACAGCGGGAGTGATGGATAATGAGCAGTTCTTC. It specifies CASSWTAGVMDNEQFF.

The gene calls are TRBV10-3 and TRBJ1-5; TRBD1 agrees at 9 bases. This CDR3 contains 16 residues. Losses at the gene ends were 2 bases for V and 0 bases for J; bases not matched to a gene: 2. CDR1 is ENHRY, CDR2 SYGVKD, per germline. This chain's CDR3 is CAISETGQGSNQPQHF. The DNA for the CDR3 is TGTGCCATCAGTGAGACGGGACAGGGTAGCAATCAGCCCCAGCATTTT.

J is TRBJ2-1 and V is TRBV11-3; TRBD2 aligns across 10 bases. Germline values: CDR1 SGHNT, CDR2 YENEEA. The CDR3 has 14 residues. V was clipped by 5 bases and J by 8 bases; unmatched bases: 6. CDR3: CASSQASGRDEQFF. CDR3 nucleotides: TGTGCCAGCAGCCAGGCTAGCGGGAGAGATGAGCAGTTCTTC.

The V and J genes are TRBV5-4 and TRBJ1-2, with 7 bases matching TRBD1. The CDR3 runs 16 residues. Germline CDR1 reads SGHNT; CDR2 reads YYREEE (reference sequence). Trimming at V came to 2 bases and at J to 3 bases, leaving 10 bases not matched to a gene. CDR3 amino acids: CASSFAPGQLYYGYTF. The CDR3 DNA is TGTGCCAGCAGCTTCGCGCCGGGACAGCTATACTATGGCTACACCTTC.

The CDR3 loop reads CASRSLAGAGNEQFF. The CDR3 DNA follows: TGTGCCAGCAGGTCACTAGCGGGGGCTGGGAATGAGCAGTTCTTC. This rearrangement joins TRBV2 to TRBJ2-1, with 11 nucleotides matching TRBD2. Germline V gives CDR1 SNHLY, CDR2 FYNNEI. V shed 6 bases and J 7 bases; nucleotides not matched to a gene: 8. The CDR3 is 15 amino acids.

The chain has TRBV2 and TRBJ1-5; tentative D call: TRBD1 (5 bases). This CDR3 has 14 amino acids. Germline V gene sequence: CDR1 SNHLY, CDR2 FYNNEI. V lost 4 bases and J 0 bases, leaving 7 bases between the germline ends. This chain's CDR3 is CASSGGGSNQPQHF. The CDR3 DNA sequence: TGTGCCAGCAGTGGGGGGGGTAGCAATCAGCCCCAGCATTTT.

This rearrangement joins TRBV6-5 to TRBJ1-1, with D possibly matching TRBD1 (5 bases). The CDR3 length is 12 residues. The V and J ends lost 2 bases and 11 bases respectively, with 12 bases between them. Germline CDR1 is MNHEY and CDR2 is SVGAGI. The CDR3 spells CASSYGGDGAFF. The CDR3 nucleotides are TGTGCCAGCAGTTACGGGGGGGATGGCGCTTTCTTT.

The chain employs TRBV7-8 and TRBJ1-1; no clear D. The CDR3 sequence is 16 residues long. Trimming left V 5 bases short and J 5 bases short, with 21 bases between. CDR1 is SGHVS and CDR2 is FQNEAQ in the germline V gene. The CDR3 reads CASSLNAGSVGTEAFF. The CDR3 nucleotides read TGTGCCAGCAGCCTCAATGCGGGGTCGGTGGGAACTGAAGCTTTCTTT.

This clone was observed a handful of times. J is TRBJ1-3 and V is TRBV6-6; the D gene is possibly TRBD1 (5 bases). V lost 5 bases and J lost 0, with 14 bases in between. Germline-derived CDR1 and CDR2 are MNHNY and SVGAGI (reference sequence). The CDR3 covers 16 residues. CDR3 sequence: CASSREGTGSGNTIYF. Here the CDR3 DNA reads TGTGCCAGCAGTCGGGAGGGGACTGGCTCTGGAAACACCATATATTTT.

In DNA form, the CDR3 reads TGTGCCACCAGACAGGATCTGAACACTGAAGCTTTCTTT. The encoded protein is CATRQDLNTEAFF. This chain links TRBV10-3 with TRBJ1-1; weak D call: TRBD1 (6 bases). CDR1 is ENHRY and CDR2 is SYGVKD in the germline V gene. The CDR3 spans 13 residues. The V end was cut by 10 bases, the J end by 0 bases, with 12 bases between.

The V and J genes are TRBV7-9 and TRBJ2-2, with a tentative D call TRBD1 (7 bases). CDR1 and CDR2 (germline): SEHNR, FQNEAQ (reference sequence). V was pared by 8 bases and J by 6 bases, with 16 bases between. The CDR3 is made up of 14 amino acids. Written as DNA, the CDR3 is TGTGCCAGCCGAACGACAGGGAGGTCCGGGGAGCTGTTTTTT. It translates to CASRTTGRSGELFF.

V usage is TRBV9 and J usage is TRBJ2-3; D perhaps matches TRBD2 (7 bases). Looked up from germline, CDR1 is SGDLS and CDR2 is YYNGEE. This CDR3 has 15 amino acids. The V and J ends lost 4 bases and 4 bases respectively, with 16 bases between them. CDR3 residues: CASSPGGGLSDTQYF. Written as DNA, the CDR3 is TGTGCCAGCAGCCCTGGGGGGGGGCTGTCAGATACGCAGTATTTT.

The sample holds a few counts of this clone. The V call is TRBV11-2, the J call TRBJ2-7, with 10 bases matching TRBD1. From germline, CDR1 is SGHAT and CDR2 FQNNGV. The CDR3 consists of 14 residues. Germline trimming cut 5 bases from V and 4 bases from J; bases unmatched to any gene: 5. DNA for the CDR3: TGTGCCAGCAGCCAGGACAGGGGGGTTTACGAGCAGTACTTC. Protein: CASSQDRGVYEQYF. Drawing the rest from reference TRBV11-2 and TRBJ2-7, the complete variable domain is EAGVAQSPRYKIIEKRQSVAFWCNPISGHATLYWYQQILGQGPKLLIQFQNNGVVDDSQLPKDRFSAERLKGVDSTLKIQPAKLEDSAVYLCASSQDRGVYEQYFGPGTRLTVT.

V usage is TRBV29-1 and J usage is TRBJ1-2; D perhaps matches TRBD1 (6 bases). The CDR3 extends over 15 amino acids. In germline, CDR1 is SQVTM, CDR2 ANQGSEA. The V end was cut by 1 base, the J end by 3 bases, with 15 bases between. CDR3 sequence (DNA): TGCAGCGTTGAAGTGATCGGGGGGCGAGACTATGGCTACACCTTC. This translates into CSVEVIGGRDYGYTF.

This clone was counted only a few times. The chain links TRBV29-1 to TRBJ1-2; 7 bases line up with TRBD1. From germline, CDR1 is SQVTM and CDR2 ANQGSEA. This CDR3 is 16 amino acids long. V shed 4 bases and J 0 bases; nucleotides not matched to a gene: 11. CDR3 DNA: TGCAGCGTTGGGACAGGCGCCCCCAAGGCTAACTATGGCTACACCTTC. This gives the protein CSVGTGAPKANYGYTF.

The chain couples TRBV18 to TRBJ1-3, with 10 bases lining up with TRBD1. This CDR3 region has 16 residues. The germline CDR1 and CDR2 sequences are KGHSH and LQKENI. V lost 6 bases and J lost 0; bases outside the gene matches: 5. CDR3 region: CASSPDRGSSGNTIYF. The CDR3 bases are TGTGCCAGCTCTCCGGACAGGGGGTCCTCTGGAAACACCATATATTTT. Supplemented by reference TRBV18 and TRBJ1-3, the full variable domain reads NAGVMQNPRHLVRRRGQEARLRCSPMKGHSHVYWYRQLPEEGLKFMVYLQKENIIDESGMPKERFSAEFPKEGPSILRIQQVVRGDSAAYFCASSPDRGSSGNTIYFGEGSWLTVV.

This chain connects TRBV29-1 to TRBJ2-2; the D gene is possibly TRBD2 (6 bases). The CDR3 runs to 13 residues. CDR1 and CDR2 from the germline V gene are SQVTM and ANQGSEA. V lost 4 bases, J lost 4 bases, and 10 bases lay in between. CDR3 residues: CSVAGGATGELFF. In DNA, the CDR3 is TGCAGCGTTGCTGGCGGGGCCACCGGGGAGCTGTTTTTT.

The gene calls are TRBV27 and TRBJ2-3; D call uncertain. This CDR3 has 14 residues. V was cut by 3 bases and J by 5 bases, with 12 bases left in between. The germline CDR1 and CDR2 sequences are MNHEY and SMNVEV (reference sequence). In nucleotides, the CDR3 is TGTGCCAGCAGTTTCAATTCCCGCGGAGATACGCAGTATTTT. It specifies CASSFNSRGDTQYF.

J is TRBJ1-5 and V is TRBV28; the D is unclear. Trimming took 2 bases from V and 8 from J, leaving 10 bases between them. Germline CDR1 and CDR2: MDHEN and SYDVKM. The CDR3 length is 13 residues. CDR3 bases: TGTGCCAGCAGTTTAGTTCAGGAAGAGCCCCAGCATTTT. It is translated as CASSLVQEEPQHF.